This TCR beta chain was found in a study of blood T cell repertoires in COVID-19 (TCRdb year 2020). A note on the overall study: The collaborator samples originated in the United States, Italy and Spain and spanned the acute and convalescent phases of COVID-19. The prospective study material was composed of cDNA or gDNA derived from T cells, B-cell-depleted T cells, or PBMCs. Subjects who had been exposed to COVID-19, were actively infected with it, or had recovered from it provided the deeply sampled blood TCRbeta repertoires that made up the dataset. The repertoires were released in a freely available public database meant as a resource for research on the immune response to SARS-CoV-2. The samples were drawn from two sources: the first 160 participants of the ongoing ImmuneRACE study, and 1,254 subjects contributed by 6 global collaborators. Nearly every sample came with metadata listing a de-identified subject ID, COVID-19 status, age in years and sex. Where available, HLA class I and class II types were taken from metadata supplied by the sample provider and were not determined by assay-based typing.

General study outcomes and caveats: How much clinical and demographic metadata was included differed by source and by participant, and the metadata was provided uncurated.

Collaborating institutions collected whole blood in K2EDTA tubes following their own protocols. For TCRbeta analysis, collaborator samples were shipped as frozen whole blood, as isolated PBMCs, or as DNA extracted from either sample type. V is trimmed back by 4 bases and J by 2 bases, and the junction contains 6 bases that no gene match accounts for. From the cysteine up to the phenylalanine, the CDR3 has a length of 14 residues. Only the CDR3 part of the read is kept: 42 bases, read in frame from the first base. Based on the germline V gene, the CDR1 and CDR2 sequences are SGHRS and YFSETQ. The immunoSEQ Assay, a bias-controlled multiplex PCR, was used to amplify TCRbeta CDR3 regions from genomic DNA. The paper's data handling went like this. The number of nucleated cells in each sample was estimated from the amplification of reference gene primers within the assay. To quantify the absolute abundance of each unique TCRbeta CDR3 rearrangement, sequence reads were collapsed and filtered. For each sample, productive Simpson clonality was calculated by taking the square root of Simpson's diversity index across productive rearrangements. TCRdb took over this immuneACCESS table, retaining in-frame rearrangements with V and J assigned. Such tables are incomplete; in checked studies, under half of the missing clones stem from an unresolved V gene, and the remainder is unexplained. V, J and clone size are taken as reported in that table, and D and trimming were inferred from the DNA itself. The sample table lists some 50,000 clones, around 84% of them with a count of one. The ten top clones hold around 27% of the sample.

About this clone: The antigen this receptor binds is unknown. There are no base qualities to consult, and no much larger clone falls within one base.

The rearranged chain carries TRBV5-1 and TRBJ2-7; the junction holds 7 bases that match TRBD1. This TCR derives from a human donor in a cohort sampled during active COVID-19. The source material was peripheral blood. Here the CDR3 is given as CASSPDRVAYEQYF. In nucleotides, the sequence is TGCGCCAGCAGCCCCGACAGGGTAGCCTACGAGCAGTACTTC.